This is a list of T cell receptor beta chains from one sample in a study of shared clonotypes between healthy human individuals. Assay: immunoSEQ multiplex PCR; the TCRdb copy retains only in-frame clones and omits some. The table lists approximately 2,000,000 clones, around 92% of them singletons. The material sequenced was naive CD4+ T cells from PBMCs. These receptors were collected from a man in his late teens or twenties in good health. Some clones in this sample may be carry-over from other donors' samples. Both conserved end residues are part of each CDR3.

v_gene: TRBV19
j_gene: TRBJ2-7
CDR3aa: CASSRTQGPYEQYF

v_gene: TRBV5-1
j_gene: TRBJ2-5
CDR3aa: CASSPPGLQETQYF

v_gene: TRBV5-1
j_gene: TRBJ1-4
CDR3aa: CASSFSQGLANEKLFF

v_gene: TRBV28
j_gene: TRBJ2-7
CDR3aa: CASRPPGNEQYF

v_gene: TRBV5-6
j_gene: TRBJ1-5
CDR3aa: CASSLGRLTGPQHF

v_gene: TRBV25-1
j_gene: TRBJ1-1
CDR3aa: CASSDEQGRAWSTEAFF

v_gene: TRBV7-3
j_gene: TRBJ2-1
CDR3aa: CASSPQNNEQFF

v_gene: TRBV5-1
j_gene: TRBJ2-3
CDR3aa: CASSRNRWGQAENTQYF

v_gene: TRBV29-1
j_gene: TRBJ1-2
CDR3aa: CSVGDGDYGYTF

v_gene: TRBV7-9
j_gene: TRBJ2-5
CDR3aa: CASSLGVDRAQETQYF

v_gene: TRBV19
j_gene: TRBJ2-2
CDR3aa: CASIASGNTGELFF

v_gene: TRBV19
j_gene: TRBJ1-4
CDR3aa: CASSRSLGGEKLFF

v_gene: TRBV5-1
j_gene: TRBJ2-5
CDR3aa: CASGGTPGETQYF

v_gene: TRBV15
j_gene: TRBJ2-7
CDR3aa: CATRGWGTGDYEQYF

v_gene: TRBV6-1
j_gene: TRBJ2-7
CDR3aa: CASSEVSGAGEQYF

v_gene: TRBV18
j_gene: TRBJ2-1
CDR3aa: CASSPGQGQFDEQFF

v_gene: TRBV28
j_gene: TRBJ1-4
CDR3aa: CASSLVTYHEKLFF

v_gene: TRBV11-2
j_gene: TRBJ1-1
CDR3aa: CASSFLAGSNTEAFF

v_gene: TRBV28
j_gene: TRBJ1-1
CDR3aa: CASNTPSGTEAFF

v_gene: TRBV11-1
j_gene: TRBJ1-1
CDR3aa: CASSYQGGGTEAFF

v_gene: TRBV7-9
j_gene: TRBJ2-1
CDR3aa: CASSLASGRPNEQFF

v_gene: TRBV5-1
j_gene: TRBJ2-7
CDR3aa: CASRPWTSGSYEQYF

v_gene: TRBV5-8
j_gene: TRBJ1-2
CDR3aa: CASSGGQGIIYGYTF

v_gene: TRBV18
j_gene: TRBJ2-3
CDR3aa: CASSPYGQGTDTQYF

v_gene: TRBV5-1
j_gene: TRBJ2-2
CDR3aa: CASSTDFTGELFF

v_gene: TRBV6-5
j_gene: TRBJ1-4
CDR3aa: CASSFTYRGEYEKLFF

v_gene: TRBV5-1
j_gene: TRBJ2-5
CDR3aa: CASSTGGLGETQYF

v_gene: TRBV6-5
j_gene: TRBJ2-7
CDR3aa: CASSQYSGSSYEQYF

v_gene: TRBV5-4
j_gene: TRBJ2-5
CDR3aa: CASNGDSRETQYF

v_gene: TRBV9
j_gene: TRBJ2-3
CDR3aa: CASSPTPGLAGNTDTQYF